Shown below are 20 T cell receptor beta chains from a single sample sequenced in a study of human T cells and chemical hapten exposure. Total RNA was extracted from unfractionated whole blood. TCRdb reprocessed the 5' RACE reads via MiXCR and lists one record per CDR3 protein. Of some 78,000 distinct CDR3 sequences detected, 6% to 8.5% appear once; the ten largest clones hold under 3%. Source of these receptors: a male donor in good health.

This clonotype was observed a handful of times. In DNA, the CDR3 is TGCAGCGTTGAAGGAGGGGACGGAAACACCATATATTTT. Residues: CSVEGGDGNTIYF. J is TRBJ1-3 and V is TRBV29-1; possible D gene TRBD1, 5 bases. The CDR3 is 13 residues long. Germline CDR1 is SQVTM and CDR2 is ANQGSEA. V was pared by 1 base and J by 4 bases, with 8 bases between.

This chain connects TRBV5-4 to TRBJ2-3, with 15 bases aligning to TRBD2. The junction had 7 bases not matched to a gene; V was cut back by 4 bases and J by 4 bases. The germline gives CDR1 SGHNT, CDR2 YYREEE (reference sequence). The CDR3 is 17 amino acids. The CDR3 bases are TGTGCCAGCAGCGGTGGACTAGCGGGAGGGACTCCAGATACGCAGTATTTT. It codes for CASSGGLAGGTPDTQYF.

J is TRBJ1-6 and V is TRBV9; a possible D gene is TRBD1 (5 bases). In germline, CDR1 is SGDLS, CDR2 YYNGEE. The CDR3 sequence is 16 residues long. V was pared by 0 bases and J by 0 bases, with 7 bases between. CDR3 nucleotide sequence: TGTGCCAGCAGCGTAGGACAGACCTCCTATAATTCACCCCTCCACTTT. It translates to CASSVGQTSYNSPLHF.

The CDR3 sequence is CSVLGQVTDTQYF. The CDR3 nucleotides are TGCAGCGTTCTGGGACAGGTTACAGATACGCAGTATTTT. The chain links TRBV29-1 to TRBJ2-3, with TRBD1 identical over 8 bases. The CDR3 length is 13 residues. Per the germline V gene, CDR1 is SQVTM and CDR2 is ANQGSEA. The junction had 4 bases not matched to a gene; V was cut back by 5 bases and J by 3 bases.

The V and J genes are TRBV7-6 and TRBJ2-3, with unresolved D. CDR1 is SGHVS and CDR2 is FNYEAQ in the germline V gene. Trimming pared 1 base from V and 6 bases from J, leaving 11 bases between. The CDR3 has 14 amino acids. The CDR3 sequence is CASSLGSTLDTQYF. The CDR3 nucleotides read TGTGCCAGCAGCTTAGGTTCGACACTTGATACGCAGTATTTT.

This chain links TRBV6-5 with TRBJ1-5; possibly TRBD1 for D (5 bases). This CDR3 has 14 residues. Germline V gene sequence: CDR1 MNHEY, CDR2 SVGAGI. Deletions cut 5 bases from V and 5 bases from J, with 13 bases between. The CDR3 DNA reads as TGTGCCAGCAGTCCCCTCGACAGTCATCAGCCCCAGCATTTT. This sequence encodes CASSPLDSHQPQHF.

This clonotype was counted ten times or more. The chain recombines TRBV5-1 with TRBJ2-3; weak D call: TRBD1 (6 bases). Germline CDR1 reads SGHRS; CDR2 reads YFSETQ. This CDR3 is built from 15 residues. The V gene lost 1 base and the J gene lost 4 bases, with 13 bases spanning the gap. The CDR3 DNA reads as TGCGCCAGCAGCTTGTATACAGGGAACGCAGATACGCAGTATTTT. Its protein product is CASSLYTGNADTQYF. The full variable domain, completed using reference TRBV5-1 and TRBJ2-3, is KAGVTQTPRYLIKTRGQQVTLSCSPISGHRSVSWYQQTPGQGLQFLFEYFSETQRNKGNFPGRFSGRQFSNSRSEMNVSTLELGDSALYLCASSLYTGNADTQYFGPGTRLTVL.

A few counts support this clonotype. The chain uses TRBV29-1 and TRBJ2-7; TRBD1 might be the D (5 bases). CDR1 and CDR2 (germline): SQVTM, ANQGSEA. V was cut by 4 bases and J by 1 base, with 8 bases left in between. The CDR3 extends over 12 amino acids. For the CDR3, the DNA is TGCAGCGTTGTACAGGATTCCTACGAGCAGTACTTC. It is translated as CSVVQDSYEQYF.

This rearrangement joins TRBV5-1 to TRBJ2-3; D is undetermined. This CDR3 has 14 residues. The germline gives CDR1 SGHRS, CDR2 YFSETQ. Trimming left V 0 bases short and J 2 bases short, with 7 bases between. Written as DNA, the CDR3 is TGCGCCAGCAGCTTGGATCAGTACACAGATACGCAGTATTTT. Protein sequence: CASSLDQYTDTQYF.

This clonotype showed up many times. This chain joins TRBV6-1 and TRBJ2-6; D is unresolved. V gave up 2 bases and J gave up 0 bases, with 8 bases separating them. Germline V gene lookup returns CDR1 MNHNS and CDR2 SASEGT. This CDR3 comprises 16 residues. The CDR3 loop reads CASSEKGSSGANVLTF. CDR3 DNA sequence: TGTGCCAGCAGTGAAAAAGGTTCCTCTGGGGCCAACGTCCTGACTTTC.

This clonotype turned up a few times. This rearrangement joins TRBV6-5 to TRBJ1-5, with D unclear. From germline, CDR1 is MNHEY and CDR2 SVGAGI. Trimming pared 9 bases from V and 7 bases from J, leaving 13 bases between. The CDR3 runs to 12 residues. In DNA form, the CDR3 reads TGTGCCAGTGGTTCCTTGAGGCAGCCCCAGCATTTT. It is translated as CASGSLRQPQHF.

The CDR3 DNA reads as TGCAGTGCTAGAGGACTAGCGGGGTACAATGAGCAGTTCTTC. Its protein product is CSARGLAGYNEQFF. The rearrangement uses TRBV20-1 and TRBJ2-1, with TRBD2 identical over 11 bases. The CDR3 has 14 amino acids. V lost 1 base and J lost 4; bases outside the gene matches: 0. The V gene's germline CDR1 is DFQATT and CDR2 SNEGSKA (reference sequence).

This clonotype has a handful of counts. The CDR3 protein is CASSQVGPTGYQETQYF. As DNA, the CDR3 is TGTGCCAGCAGCCAAGTCGGTCCGACAGGTTATCAAGAGACCCAGTACTTC. The chain joins TRBV4-2 to TRBJ2-5; perhaps TRBD1 as D (6 bases). V dropped 1 base and J dropped 2 bases, with 17 bases sitting between them. The CDR3 runs to 17 residues. Germline CDR1 reads LGHNA; CDR2 reads YNFKEQ.

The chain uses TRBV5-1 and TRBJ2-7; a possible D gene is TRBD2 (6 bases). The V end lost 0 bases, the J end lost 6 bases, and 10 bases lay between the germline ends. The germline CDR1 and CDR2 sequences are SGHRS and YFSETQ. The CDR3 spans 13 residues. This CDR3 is CASSLAGRSEQYF. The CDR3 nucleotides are TGCGCCAGCAGCTTGGCCGGGAGAAGCGAGCAGTACTTC.

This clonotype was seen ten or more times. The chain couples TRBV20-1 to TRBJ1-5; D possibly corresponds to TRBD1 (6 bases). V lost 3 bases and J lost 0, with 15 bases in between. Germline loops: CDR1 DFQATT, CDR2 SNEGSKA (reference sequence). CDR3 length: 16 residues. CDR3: CSASGADSFSNQPQHF. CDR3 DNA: TGCAGTGCTAGTGGTGCGGACAGTTTTAGCAATCAGCCCCAGCATTTT.

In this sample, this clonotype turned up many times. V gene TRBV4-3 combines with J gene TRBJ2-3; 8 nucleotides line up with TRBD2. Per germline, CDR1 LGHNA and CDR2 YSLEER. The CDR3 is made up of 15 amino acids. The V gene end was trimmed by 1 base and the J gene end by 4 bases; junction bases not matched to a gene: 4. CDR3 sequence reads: CASSQARGGADTQYF. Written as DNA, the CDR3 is TGCGCCAGCAGCCAAGCCCGGGGGGGCGCAGATACGCAGTATTTT.

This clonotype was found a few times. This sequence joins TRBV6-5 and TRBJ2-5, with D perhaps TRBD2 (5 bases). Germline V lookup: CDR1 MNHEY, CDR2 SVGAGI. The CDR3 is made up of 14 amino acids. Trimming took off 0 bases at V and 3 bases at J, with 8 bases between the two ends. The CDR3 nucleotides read TGTGCCAGCAGTTACTCGGGAGCGGAAGAGACCCAGTACTTC. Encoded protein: CASSYSGAEETQYF.

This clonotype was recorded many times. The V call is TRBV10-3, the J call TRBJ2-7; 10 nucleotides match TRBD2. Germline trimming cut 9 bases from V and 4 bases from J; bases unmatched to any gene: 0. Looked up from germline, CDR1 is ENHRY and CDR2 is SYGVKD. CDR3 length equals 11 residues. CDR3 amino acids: CAIAGGYEQYF. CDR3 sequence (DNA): TGTGCCATAGCGGGGGGGTACGAGCAGTACTTC.

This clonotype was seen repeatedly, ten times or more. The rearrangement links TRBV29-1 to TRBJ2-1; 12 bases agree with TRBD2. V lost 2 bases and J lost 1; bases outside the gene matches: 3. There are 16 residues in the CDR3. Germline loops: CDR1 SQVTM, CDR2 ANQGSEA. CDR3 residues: CSVETSGRKSYNEQFF. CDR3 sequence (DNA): TGCAGCGTTGAAACTAGCGGGAGGAAATCCTACAATGAGCAGTTCTTC.

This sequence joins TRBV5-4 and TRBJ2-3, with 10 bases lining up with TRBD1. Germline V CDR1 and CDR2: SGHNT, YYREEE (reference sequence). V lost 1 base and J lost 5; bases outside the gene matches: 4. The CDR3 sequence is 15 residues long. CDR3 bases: TGTGCCAGCAGCTTGAGACAGGGGGCTAAAGATACGCAGTATTTT. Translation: CASSLRQGAKDTQYF. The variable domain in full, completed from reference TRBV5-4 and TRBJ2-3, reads ETGVTQSPTHLIKTRGQQVTLRCSSQSGHNTVSWYQQALGQGPQFIFQYYREEENGRGNFPPRFSGLQFPNYSSELNVNALELDDSALYLCASSLRQGAKDTQYFGPGTRLTVL.